Sequencing of this T cell receptor (beta chain) was carried out in a study of blood T cell repertoires in COVID-19. As processed by the authors: Nucleated cell number was recorded as an estimate derived from reference gene primer amplification. Assay used: immunoSEQ multiplex PCR; TCRdb lists only in-frame clones, some missing. V and J calls and clone size are those listed in that table; D and trimming were worked out from the DNA. The repertoire holds 350,000 or so clones, with about 91% as singletons. This TCR derives from a woman in her twenties or thirties with COVID-19, enrolled during active disease. Sequenced material: peripheral blood.

CDR3 loop: CASSPRGPPTFSGNTIYF. CDR3 in DNA: TGTGCCAGCAGCCCGAGAGGGCCCCCTACTTTTTCTGGAAACACCATATATTTT. The chain has TRBV28 and TRBJ1-3; the D is unclear. This CDR3 has 18 amino acids. Trimming stripped 6 bases from V and 1 base from J, with 22 bases between. CDR1 MDHEN and CDR2 SYDVKM come from the germline V gene.